This entry lists 2 T cell receptor beta chains sequenced from one sample in a study of Graves' ophthalmopathy and Graves' hyperthyroidism. From RNA, the CDR3 regions of TCR beta chains were amplified and sequenced. First-round RT-PCR employed HTBI primers, with a second-round multiplex PCR after it. MiXCR, run by TCRdb on the multiplex PCR reads, gives a single entry per CDR3 protein. The sample lists about 340,000 distinct CDR3 sequences, 15% to 20% occurring once. Sequenced input: peripheral blood. The receptors come from an adult man with Graves' ophthalmopathy.

This clonotype was counted ten times or more. The chain has TRBV2 and TRBJ2-5, with TRBD1 matching over 8 bases. The germline V gene has CDR1 SNHLY and CDR2 FYNNEI. This CDR3 contains 16 residues. J was trimmed by 4 bases and V by 3 bases; bases with no gene match: 10. The CDR3: CASSDGQGAGGETQYF. For the CDR3, the DNA is TGTGCCAGCAGTGATGGGCAGGGGGCCGGAGGAGAGACCCAGTACTTC.

This clonotype was recorded many times. The rearrangement uses TRBV5-6 and TRBJ2-7; a possible D gene is TRBD2 (6 bases). Germline values: CDR1 SGHDT, CDR2 YYEEEE. CDR3 length: 14 amino acids. V lost 3 bases, J lost 2 bases, and 12 bases lay in between. CDR3 residues: CASSYRDSTYEQYF. DNA for the CDR3: TGTGCCAGCAGCTACCGGGACTCGACCTACGAGCAGTACTTC.